Presented here are 10 T cell receptor beta chains from one specimen sequenced in a study of blood T cell repertoires in COVID-19. The assay was immunoSEQ multiplex PCR, and TCRdb's table has in-frame clones only and misses some. The data show 210,000 or so clones, with around 80% seen just once and less than 3.5% held by the top ten. Material for sequencing was peripheral blood. All receptors derive from a man between 45 and 60 years old with active or convalescent COVID-19.

This clone was counted a single time. The chain is built from TRBV4-2 and TRBJ2-3; D may be TRBD2 (6 bases). V lost 0 bases, J lost 8 bases, and 15 bases lay in between. The CDR3 has 15 residues. Looked up from germline, CDR1 is LGHNA and CDR2 is YNFKEQ. CDR3 nucleotides: TGTGCCAGCAGCCAAGACAGAAGGTCCGGGGGTACGCAGTATTTT. It encodes CASSQDRRSGGTQYF.

The chain uses TRBV6-5 and TRBJ1-2, with 7 bases aligning to TRBD1. The CDR3 runs to 15 residues. The germline gives CDR1 MNHEY, CDR2 SVGAGI. V lost 4 bases to trimming and J lost 5 bases; unmatched junction nucleotides: 10. In DNA, the CDR3 is TGTGCCAGCAGTTCCAGACAGGGACGGCTGTATGGCTACACCTTC. It codes for CASSSRQGRLYGYTF.

The gene calls are TRBV29-1 and TRBJ2-3, with D hard to call. The CDR3 loop spans 10 amino acids. V shed 5 bases and J shed 6 bases, with 6 bases lying between them. Germline V gives CDR1 SQVTM, CDR2 ANQGSEA. CDR3 protein: CSVWRDTQYF. The CDR3 coding sequence is TGCAGCGTTTGGCGGGATACGCAGTATTTT.

CDR3 nucleotide sequence: TGTGCCAGCAGTGAGGCCTTAACCAGGGGCTTTAATGAAAAACTGTTTTTT. This translates into CASSEALTRGFNEKLFF. The V call is TRBV6-1, the J call TRBJ1-4, with D maybe TRBD1 (6 bases). Trimming took 3 bases from V and 4 from J, leaving 18 bases between them. The germline V gene has CDR1 MNHNS and CDR2 SASEGT. The CDR3 totals 17 residues.

V usage is TRBV5-1 and J usage is TRBJ1-6; D ambiguous. Per germline, CDR1 SGHRS and CDR2 YFSETQ. Deletions cut 0 bases from V and 15 bases from J, with 10 bases between. The CDR3 loop spans 12 amino acids. The CDR3 bases are TGCGCCAGCAGCTTGGGGACTTCGGGCCTCCACTTT. Translated: CASSLGTSGLHF.

The chain recombines TRBV10-3 with TRBJ2-3; 10 nucleotides align to TRBD2. This CDR3 region has 15 residues. Germline V gives CDR1 ENHRY, CDR2 SYGVKD. Trimming cost V 3 bases and J 1 base; bases outside gene matches: 1. This CDR3 is CAISETSGGTDTQYF. Here the CDR3 DNA reads TGTGCCATCAGTGAAACTAGCGGGGGCACAGATACGCAGTATTTT.

The rearrangement links TRBV19 to TRBJ1-2; 8 bases map to TRBD1. V lost 0 bases to trimming and J lost 1 base; unmatched junction nucleotides: 19. The CDR3 consists of 21 residues. Germline CDR1 is LNHDA and CDR2 is SQIVND (reference sequence). The CDR3 protein is CASSIDSLFVFRGLVNYGYTF. Written as DNA, the CDR3 is TGTGCCAGTAGTATAGATTCGTTGTTCGTTTTCAGGGGGCTCGTTAACTATGGCTACACCTTC. The variable domain in full, with the rest retrieved from reference TRBV19 and TRBJ1-2, is DGGITQSPKYLFRKEGQNVTLSCEQNLNHDAMYWYRQDPGQGLRLIYYSQIVNDFQKGDIAEGYSVSREKKESFPLTVTSAQKNPTAFYLCASSIDSLFVFRGLVNYGYTFGSGTRLTVV.

The gene calls are TRBV10-1 and TRBJ2-7; D gene uncertain. The CDR3 sequence is 13 residues long. Looked up from germline, CDR1 is WNHNN and CDR2 is SYGVQD (reference sequence). V lost 0 bases to trimming and J lost 1 base, with 4 bases between them. CDR3: CASSESRSYEQYF. In DNA form, the CDR3 reads TGCGCCAGCAGTGAGTCCCGGTCCTACGAGCAGTACTTC.

The rearrangement links TRBV2 to TRBJ2-7; D uncertain. Germline V gene data show CDR1 as SNHLY and CDR2 as FYNNEI. Trimming took 6 bases from V and 3 from J, leaving 12 bases between them. The CDR3 has 13 residues. In DNA, the CDR3 is TGTGCCAGCAGCGCCGACACATTCTACGAGCAGTACTTC. This encodes CASSADTFYEQYF.

In its sample, this clone was seen a few times. V usage is TRBV19 and J usage is TRBJ2-7; no reliable D call. In germline, CDR1 is LNHDA, CDR2 SQIVND (reference sequence). The CDR3 has 13 amino acids. V dropped 5 bases and J dropped 5 bases, with 13 bases sitting between them. The CDR3 here is CASSQLWANEQYF. The CDR3 DNA reads TGTGCCAGTAGTCAGCTCTGGGCCAACGAGCAGTACTTC.